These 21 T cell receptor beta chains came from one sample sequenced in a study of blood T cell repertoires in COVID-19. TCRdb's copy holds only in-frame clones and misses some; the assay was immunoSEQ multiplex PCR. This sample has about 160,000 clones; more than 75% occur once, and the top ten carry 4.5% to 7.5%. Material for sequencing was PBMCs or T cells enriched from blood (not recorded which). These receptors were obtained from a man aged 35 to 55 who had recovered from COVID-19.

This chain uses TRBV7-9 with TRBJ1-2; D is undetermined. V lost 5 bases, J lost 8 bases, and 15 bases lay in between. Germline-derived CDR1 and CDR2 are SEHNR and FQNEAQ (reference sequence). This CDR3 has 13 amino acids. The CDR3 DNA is TGTGCCAGCAGCCTACGGTCCTTATGGGGCTACACCTTC. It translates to CASSLRSLWGYTF.

CDR3 region: CASSLSAGDYNEQFF. The CDR3 coding sequence is TGTGCCAGCAGCTTATCAGCGGGAGATTACAATGAGCAGTTCTTC. V is TRBV7-7 and J is TRBJ2-1, with TRBD2 matching over 8 bases. There are 15 residues in the CDR3. With 2 bases clipped from V and 4 bases from J, the junction kept 4 bases outside the gene matches. CDR1 and CDR2 (germline): SSHAT, FNYEAQ (reference sequence).

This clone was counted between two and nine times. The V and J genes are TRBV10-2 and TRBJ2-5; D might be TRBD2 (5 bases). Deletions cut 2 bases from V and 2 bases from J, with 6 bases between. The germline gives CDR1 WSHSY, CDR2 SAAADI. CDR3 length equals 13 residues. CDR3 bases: TGCGCCAGCAGTGAGGGAGGTCAAGAGACCCAGTACTTC. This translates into CASSEGGQETQYF.

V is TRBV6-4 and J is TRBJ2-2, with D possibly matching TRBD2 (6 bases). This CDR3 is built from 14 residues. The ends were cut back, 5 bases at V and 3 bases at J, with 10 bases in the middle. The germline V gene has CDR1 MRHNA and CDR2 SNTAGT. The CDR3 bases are TGTGCCAGCAGTAAAGGGGAGGACACCGGGGAGCTGTTTTTT. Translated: CASSKGEDTGELFF.

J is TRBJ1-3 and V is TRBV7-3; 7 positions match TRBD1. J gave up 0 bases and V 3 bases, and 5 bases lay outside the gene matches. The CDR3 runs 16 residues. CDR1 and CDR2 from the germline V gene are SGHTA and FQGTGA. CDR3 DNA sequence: TGTGCCAGCAGCTTCCGAACAGGGGTCTCTGGAAACACCATATATTTT. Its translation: CASSFRTGVSGNTIYF.

CDR3 residues: CASRPSGQRAPYEQYF. The DNA for the CDR3 is TGCGCCAGCAGACCGTCGGGCCAGAGGGCCCCCTACGAGCAGTACTTC. This chain connects TRBV5-1 to TRBJ2-7, with a possible D match to TRBD2 (5 bases). The V end lost 5 bases, the J end lost 2 bases, and 20 bases lay between the germline ends. This CDR3 comprises 16 residues. Looked up from germline, CDR1 is SGHRS and CDR2 is YFSETQ.

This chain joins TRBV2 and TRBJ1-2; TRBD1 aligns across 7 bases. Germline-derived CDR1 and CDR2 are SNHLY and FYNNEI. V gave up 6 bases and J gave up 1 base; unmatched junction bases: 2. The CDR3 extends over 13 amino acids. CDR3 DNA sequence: TGTGCCAGCAGCCAGGGGGTTAACTATGGCTACACCTTC. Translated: CASSQGVNYGYTF.

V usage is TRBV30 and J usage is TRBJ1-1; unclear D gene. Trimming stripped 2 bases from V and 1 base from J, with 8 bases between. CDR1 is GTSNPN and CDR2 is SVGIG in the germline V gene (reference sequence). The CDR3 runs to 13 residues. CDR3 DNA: TGTGCCTGGAGTTTTCACGGGAACACTGAAGCTTTCTTT. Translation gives CAWSFHGNTEAFF.

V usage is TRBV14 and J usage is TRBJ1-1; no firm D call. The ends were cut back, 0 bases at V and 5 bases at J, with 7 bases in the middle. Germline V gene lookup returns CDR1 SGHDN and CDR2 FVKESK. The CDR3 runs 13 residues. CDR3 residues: CASSQDLRTEAFF. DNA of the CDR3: TGTGCCAGCAGCCAAGATCTCAGGACTGAAGCTTTCTTT.

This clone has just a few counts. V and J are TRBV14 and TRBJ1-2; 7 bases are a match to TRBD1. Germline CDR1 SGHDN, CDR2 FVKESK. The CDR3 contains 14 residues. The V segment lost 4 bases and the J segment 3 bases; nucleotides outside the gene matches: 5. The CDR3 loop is CASSLITGDYGYTF. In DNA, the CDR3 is TGTGCCAGCAGCCTAATTACAGGGGACTATGGCTACACCTTC.

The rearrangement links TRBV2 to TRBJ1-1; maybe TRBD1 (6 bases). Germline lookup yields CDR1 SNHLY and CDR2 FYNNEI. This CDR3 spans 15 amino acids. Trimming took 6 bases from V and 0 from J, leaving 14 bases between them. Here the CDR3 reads CASRGEYRVNTEAFF. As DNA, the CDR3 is TGTGCCAGCAGGGGAGAATACAGGGTGAACACTGAAGCTTTCTTT.

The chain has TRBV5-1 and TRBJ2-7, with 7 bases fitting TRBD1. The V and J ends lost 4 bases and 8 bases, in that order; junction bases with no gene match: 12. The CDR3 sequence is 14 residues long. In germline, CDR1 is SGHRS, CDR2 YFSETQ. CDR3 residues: CASSPGTAEVKQYF. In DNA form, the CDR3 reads TGCGCCAGCAGCCCCGGGACAGCGGAGGTGAAGCAGTACTTC.

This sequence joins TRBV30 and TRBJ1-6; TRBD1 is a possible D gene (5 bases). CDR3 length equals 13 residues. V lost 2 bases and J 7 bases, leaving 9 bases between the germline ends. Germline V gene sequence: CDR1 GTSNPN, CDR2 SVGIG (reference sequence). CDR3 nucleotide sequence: TGTGCCTGGAGTCCAGGGAGGAATTCACCCCTCCACTTT. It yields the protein CAWSPGRNSPLHF.

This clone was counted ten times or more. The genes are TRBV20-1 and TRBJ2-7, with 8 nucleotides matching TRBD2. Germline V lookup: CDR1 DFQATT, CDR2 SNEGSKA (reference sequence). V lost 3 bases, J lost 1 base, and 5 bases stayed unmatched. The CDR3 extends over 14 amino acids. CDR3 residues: CSASPGTSSYEQYF. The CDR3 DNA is TGCAGTGCTAGTCCCGGGACTAGTTCCTACGAGCAGTACTTC.

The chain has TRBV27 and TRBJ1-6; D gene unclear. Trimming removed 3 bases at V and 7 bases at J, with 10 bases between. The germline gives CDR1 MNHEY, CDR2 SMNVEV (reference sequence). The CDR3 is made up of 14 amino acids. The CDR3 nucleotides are TGTGCCAGCAGTTTCGGGTTCGGGAATTCACCCCTCCACTTT. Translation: CASSFGFGNSPLHF.

The CDR3: CASSRQGNANYGYTF. CDR3 nucleotides: TGTGCCAGCAGTAGGCAGGGCAACGCTAACTATGGCTACACCTTC. V gene TRBV6-4 combines with J gene TRBJ1-2, with D perhaps TRBD1 (5 bases). The CDR3 sequence is 15 residues long. CDR1 and CDR2 (germline): MRHNA, SNTAGT. V dropped 5 bases and J dropped 0 bases, with 13 bases sitting between them.

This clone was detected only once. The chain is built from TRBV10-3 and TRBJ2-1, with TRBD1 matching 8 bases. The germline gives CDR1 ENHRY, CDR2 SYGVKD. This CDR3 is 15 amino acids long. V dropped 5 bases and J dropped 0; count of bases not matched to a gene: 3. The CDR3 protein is CAISRQGNSYNEQFF. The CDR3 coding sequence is TGTGCCATCAGTCGACAGGGGAACTCCTACAATGAGCAGTTCTTC.

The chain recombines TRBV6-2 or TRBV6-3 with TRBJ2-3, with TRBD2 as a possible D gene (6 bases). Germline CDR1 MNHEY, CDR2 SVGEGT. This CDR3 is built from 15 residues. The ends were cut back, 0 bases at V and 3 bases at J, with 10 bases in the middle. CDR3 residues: CASSYSLLATDTQYF. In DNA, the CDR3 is TGTGCCAGCAGTTACTCGTTGCTAGCGACAGATACGCAGTATTTT.

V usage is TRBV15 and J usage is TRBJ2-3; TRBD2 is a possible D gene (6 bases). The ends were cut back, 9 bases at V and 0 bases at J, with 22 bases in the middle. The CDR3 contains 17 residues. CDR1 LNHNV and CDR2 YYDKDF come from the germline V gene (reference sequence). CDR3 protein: CATRQQRFGTSTDTQYF. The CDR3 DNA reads TGTGCCACTCGCCAGCAGAGATTCGGGACTAGCACAGATACGCAGTATTTT.

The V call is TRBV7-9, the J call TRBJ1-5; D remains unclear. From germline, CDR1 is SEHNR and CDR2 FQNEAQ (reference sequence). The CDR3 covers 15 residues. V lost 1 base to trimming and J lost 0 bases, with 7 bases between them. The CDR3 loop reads CASSLGEYSNQPQHF. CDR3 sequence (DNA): TGTGCCAGCAGCTTAGGCGAGTATAGCAATCAGCCCCAGCATTTT.

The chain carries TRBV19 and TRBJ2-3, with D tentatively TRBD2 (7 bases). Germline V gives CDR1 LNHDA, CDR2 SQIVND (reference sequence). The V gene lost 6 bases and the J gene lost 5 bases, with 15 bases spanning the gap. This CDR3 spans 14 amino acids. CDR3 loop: CASRYRGAGDTQYF. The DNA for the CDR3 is TGTGCCAGTAGGTACCGGGGGGCTGGAGATACGCAGTATTTT.